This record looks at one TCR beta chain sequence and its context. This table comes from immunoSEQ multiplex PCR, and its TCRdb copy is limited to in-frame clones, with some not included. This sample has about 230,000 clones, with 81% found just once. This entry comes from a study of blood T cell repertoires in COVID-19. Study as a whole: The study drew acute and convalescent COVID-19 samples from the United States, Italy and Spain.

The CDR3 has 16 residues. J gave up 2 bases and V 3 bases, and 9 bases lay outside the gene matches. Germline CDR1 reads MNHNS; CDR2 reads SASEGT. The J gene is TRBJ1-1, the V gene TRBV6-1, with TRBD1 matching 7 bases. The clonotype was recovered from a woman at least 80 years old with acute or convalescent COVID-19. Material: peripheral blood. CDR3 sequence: CASSDDRELGNTEAFF. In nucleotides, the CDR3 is TGTGCCAGCAGTGACGACAGGGAATTGGGTAACACTGAAGCTTTCTTT.